This T cell receptor beta chain was recorded in a study of shared clonotypes between healthy human individuals. Only in-frame clones appear in the TCRdb table, and some are missing; sequencing was by immunoSEQ multiplex PCR. The sample includes about 2.3 million clones, 90% to 95% of them seen just once. CDR3 length: 15 residues. Germline V CDR1 and CDR2: MNHEY, SVGAGI. The V end was cut by 0 bases, the J end by 4 bases, with 12 bases between. The sequence came from a man aged 18 to 30 in good health. Some clones in this sample may be carry-over from other donors' samples. The chain has TRBV6-5 and TRBJ1-2; D not resolved. The source material was naive CD4+ T cells from PBMCs. Subset specified: CD45RA+ positively selected. The CDR3 here is CASSYSKKGFYGYTF. In DNA, the CDR3 is TGTGCCAGCAGTTACTCGAAGAAAGGGTTCTATGGCTACACCTTC.